This TCR beta chain originates from a study of radiation and T cells in renal cell carcinoma. Time point in this sample: baseline pretreatment blood. Specified treatment: 15 Gy SBRT to primary tumor, nephrectomy 4 weeks later. The table came from immunoSEQ multiplex PCR; TCRdb's copy has only in-frame clones and leaves some out. The table lists 130,000 or so clones, over 65% of them singletons. The CDR3 consists of 15 residues. Trimming shortened V by 5 bases and J by 0 bases, and 12 bases separated the two germline ends. Per germline, CDR1 SGHTA and CDR2 FQGNSA. The sequenced sample was blood, obtained from a patient whose treatment included radiotherapy and nephrectomy. The chain joins TRBV7-2 to TRBJ2-3, with D unresolved. This receptor was taken from a woman aged 50 to 65 with renal cell carcinoma. CDR3 amino acids: CASSHTSSSTDTQYF. As DNA, the CDR3 is TGTGCCAGCAGCCATACGAGCAGTAGCACAGATACGCAGTATTTT.